Listed below are T cell receptor beta chains from one sample, sequenced in a study of blood T cell repertoires in COVID-19. TCRdb's copy holds only in-frame clones and misses some; the assay was immunoSEQ multiplex PCR. The repertoire includes about 250,000 clones, approximately 88% of them detected once, and 0.7% to 0.85% sits in the top ten. The sequenced sample consisted of peripheral blood. The receptors here all came from a woman aged 30 to 39 with acute or convalescent COVID-19. Each CDR3 is given with its conserved first and last residue. D genes are given only for firm matches. The size entry is marked missing in some rows and otherwise reads once, few, many or a size class.

once TRBJ2-1 TRBV5-6 17 TRBD2 CASSFIPVTSGYNEQFF TGTGCCAGCAGCTTTATCCCCGTGACTAGCGGATACAATGAGCAGTTCTTC
NA TRBJ2-1 TRBV27 15 TRBD2 CASQIWTSGSNEQFF TGTGCCAGCCAAATTTGGACTAGCGGGAGCAATGAGCAGTTCTTC
once TRBJ2-2 TRBV27 15 TRBD2 CASRTSGRDTGELFF TGTGCCAGCAGGACTAGCGGGAGAGACACCGGGGAGCTGTTTTTT
once TRBJ2-5 TRBV9 13 TRBD1 CASSPGQWETQYF TGTGCCAGCAGCCCGGGACAGTGGGAGACCCAGTACTTC
few TRBJ2-2 TRBV7-2 14 NA CASSGQLNTGELFF TGTGCCAGCAGCGGGCAGCTTAACACCGGGGAGCTGTTTTTT
NA TRBJ2-7 TRBV5-1 14 NA CASSLESSSREQYF TGCGCCAGCAGCTTGGAGAGCAGCTCGAGGGAGCAGTACTTC
NA TRBJ1-5 TRBV6-6 14 NA CASSYTGTGQPQHF TGTGCCAGCAGTTACACAGGTACGGGTCAGCCCCAGCATTTT
NA TRBJ1-1 TRBV9 13 NA CASSTAGTTEAFF TGTGCCAGCAGCACGGCCGGGACAACTGAAGCTTTCTTT
NA TRBJ2-2 TRBV27 17 NA CASSPRGAGGNTGELFF TGTGCCAGCAGTCCCCGTGGTGCGGGCGGAAACACCGGGGAGCTGTTTTTT
once TRBJ2-1 TRBV10-2 16 TRBD2 CAIQVTSGSPGNEQFF TGCGCTATCCAGGTGACTAGCGGGAGTCCGGGCAATGAGCAGTTCTTC
once TRBJ1-5 TRBV3-1/TRBV3-2 14 NA CASSPSYSNQPQHF TGTGCCAGCAGCCCGAGTTATAGCAATCAGCCCCAGCATTTT
NA TRBJ1-2 TRBV7-9 13 NA CASSLPGMEGYTF TGTGCCAGCAGCCTTCCCGGCATGGAGGGCTACACCTTC
few TRBJ1-1 TRBV6-2/TRBV6-3 12 NA CASSYAITEAFF TGTGCCAGCAGTTACGCTATCACTGAAGCTTTCTTT
once TRBJ2-7 TRBV3-1/TRBV3-2 17 NA CASSQAGPSGINYEQYF TGTGCCAGCAGCCAAGCCGGTCCGTCAGGGATAAACTACGAGCAGTACTTC
NA TRBJ1-4 TRBV14 15 NA CASSQASGVPEKLFF TGTGCCAGCAGCCAAGCTAGCGGGGTCCCGGAAAAACTGTTTTTT
NA TRBJ2-7 TRBV19 15 TRBD1 CASSAGQGAPYEQYF TGTGCCAGTAGTGCGGGACAGGGGGCCCCCTACGAGCAGTACTTC
NA TRBJ2-7 TRBV5-1 15 NA CASSFAAGSGYEQYF TGCGCCAGCAGCTTCGCGGCCGGTTCTGGCTACGAGCAGTACTTC
NA TRBJ2-7 TRBV3-1/TRBV3-2 15 TRBD1 CASSHPGGPSYEQYF TGTGCCAGCAGCCATCCAGGGGGCCCCTCCTACGAGCAGTACTTC
NA TRBJ2-7 TRBV7-2 19 NA CASSLVLGWRRPNLHEQYF TGTGCCAGCAGCTTAGTTCTTGGGTGGCGGAGGCCCAATCTACACGAGCAGTACTTC
NA TRBJ2-5 TRBV25-1 14 NA CASRPRGPEETQYF TGTGCCAGCAGACCCAGGGGTCCCGAAGAGACCCAGTACTTC
NA TRBJ2-7 TRBV10-3 15 NA CAISEYGRGDYEQYF TGTGCCATCAGTGAGTACGGCAGGGGGGACTACGAGCAGTACTTC
once TRBJ1-1 TRBV2 13 NA CASDPGHTTEAFF TGTGCCAGCGATCCAGGGCATACCACTGAAGCTTTCTTT
NA TRBJ2-1 TRBV6-5 14 TRBD1 CASEPGTEPNEQFF TGTGCCAGCGAGCCTGGGACAGAGCCAAATGAGCAGTTCTTC
once TRBJ2-7 TRBV5-1 16 TRBD1 CASSLRGTGGNYEQYF TGCGCCAGCAGCTTACGAGGGACAGGGGGCAACTACGAGCAGTACTTC
NA TRBJ2-3 TRBV13 15 TRBD2 CASSPRGGVQDTQYF TGTGCCAGCAGCCCCCGGGGGGGAGTACAAGATACGCAGTATTTT
NA TRBJ1-6 TRBV6-4 15 NA CASSDSHAFLSPLHF TGTGCCAGCAGTGACTCCCACGCGTTTTTGTCACCCCTCCACTTT
once TRBJ2-7 TRBV19 11 NA CASQGAYEQYF TGTGCCAGTCAGGGTGCCTACGAGCAGTACTTC
NA TRBJ2-1 TRBV25-1 15 NA CASSEKKRVLDEQFF TGTGCCAGCAGTGAAAAGAAGCGGGTGTTGGATGAGCAGTTCTTC
NA TRBJ2-5 TRBV4-2 17 TRBD1 CASSQESRGQGQETQYF TGTGCCAGCAGCCAAGAGAGCCGGGGACAGGGCCAAGAGACCCAGTACTTC
once TRBJ2-2 TRBV4-3 16 NA CASSQVIGRGAGELFF TGCGCCAGCAGCCAAGTTATCGGGAGAGGGGCCGGGGAGCTGTTTTTT
NA TRBJ2-2 TRBV2 18 NA CASSEPGRGAARTGELFF TGTGCCAGCAGTGAACCGGGGAGGGGGGCCGCAAGGACCGGGGAGCTGTTTTTT
NA TRBJ2-7 TRBV14 17 TRBD1 CASSLPLRQGGSYEQYF TGTGCCAGCAGCCTCCCCCTGCGACAGGGGGGATCCTACGAGCAGTACTTC
NA TRBJ2-1 TRBV27 14 NA CASRRAEFLNEQFF TGTGCCAGCAGACGAGCGGAATTTCTCAATGAGCAGTTCTTC
NA TRBJ2-1 TRBV11-2 15 NA CASSWSAQGHNEQFF TGTGCCAGCAGTTGGAGTGCTCAGGGCCACAATGAGCAGTTCTTC